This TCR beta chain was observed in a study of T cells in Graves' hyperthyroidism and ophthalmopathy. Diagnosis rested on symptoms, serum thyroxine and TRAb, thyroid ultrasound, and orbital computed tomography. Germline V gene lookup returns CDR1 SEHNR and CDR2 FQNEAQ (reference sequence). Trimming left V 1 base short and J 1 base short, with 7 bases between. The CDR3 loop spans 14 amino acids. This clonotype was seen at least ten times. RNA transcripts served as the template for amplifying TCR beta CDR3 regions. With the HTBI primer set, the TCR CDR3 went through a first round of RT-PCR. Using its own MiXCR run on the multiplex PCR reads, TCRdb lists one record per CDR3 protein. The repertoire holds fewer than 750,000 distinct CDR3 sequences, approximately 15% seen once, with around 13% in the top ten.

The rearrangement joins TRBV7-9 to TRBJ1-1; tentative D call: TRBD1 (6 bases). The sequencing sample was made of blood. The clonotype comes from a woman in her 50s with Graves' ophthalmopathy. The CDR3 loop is CASSLDRENTEAFF. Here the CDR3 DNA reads TGTGCCAGCAGCTTAGACAGGGAGAACACTGAAGCTTTCTTT. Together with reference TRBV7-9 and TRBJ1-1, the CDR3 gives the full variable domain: DTGVSQNPRHKITKRGQNVTFRCDPISEHNRLYWYRQTLGQGPEFLTYFQNEAQLEKSRLLSDRFSAERPKGSFSTLEIQRTEQGDSAMYLCASSLDRENTEAFFGQGTRLTVV.